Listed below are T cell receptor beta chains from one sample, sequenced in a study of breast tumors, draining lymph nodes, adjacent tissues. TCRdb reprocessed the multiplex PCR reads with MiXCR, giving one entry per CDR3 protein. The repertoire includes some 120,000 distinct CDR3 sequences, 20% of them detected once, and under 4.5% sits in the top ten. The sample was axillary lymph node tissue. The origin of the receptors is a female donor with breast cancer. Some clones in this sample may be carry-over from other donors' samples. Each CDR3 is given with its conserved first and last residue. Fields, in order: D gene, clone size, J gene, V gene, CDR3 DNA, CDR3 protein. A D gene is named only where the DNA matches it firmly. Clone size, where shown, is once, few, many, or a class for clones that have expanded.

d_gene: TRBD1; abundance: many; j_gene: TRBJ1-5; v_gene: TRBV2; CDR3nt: TGTGCCAGCAGTGCGGGACAGCGCAATCAGCCCCAGCATTTT; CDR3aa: CASSAGQRNQPQHF
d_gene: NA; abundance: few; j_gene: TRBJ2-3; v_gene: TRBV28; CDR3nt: TGTGCCAGCAGTCCCCAACTAGTCACAGATACGCAGTATTTT; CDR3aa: CASSPQLVTDTQYF
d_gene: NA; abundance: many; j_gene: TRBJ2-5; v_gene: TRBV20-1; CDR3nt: TGCAGTGCTAGAGATGGGGGGAGAGAGACCCAGTACTTC; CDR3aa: CSARDGGRETQYF
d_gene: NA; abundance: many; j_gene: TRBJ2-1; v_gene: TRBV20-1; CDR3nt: TGCAGTGCTAACTCCGGGACTTATGGCTACAATGAGCAGTTCTTC; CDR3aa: CSANSGTYGYNEQFF
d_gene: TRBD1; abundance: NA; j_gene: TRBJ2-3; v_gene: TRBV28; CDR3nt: TGTGCCAGCAGATCCCCGGACAGGGGAGTCGCAGATACGCAGTATTTT; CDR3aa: CASRSPDRGVADTQYF
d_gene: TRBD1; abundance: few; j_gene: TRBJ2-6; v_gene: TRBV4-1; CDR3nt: TGCGCCAGCAGCCCTCGGACAGGGGGAACTGGGGCCAACGTCCTGACTTTC; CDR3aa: CASSPRTGGTGANVLTF
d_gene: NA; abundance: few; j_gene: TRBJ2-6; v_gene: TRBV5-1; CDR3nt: TGCGCCAGCAGCTTGGGACTGTTATCTGGGGCCAACGTCCTGACTTTC; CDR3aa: CASSLGLLSGANVLTF
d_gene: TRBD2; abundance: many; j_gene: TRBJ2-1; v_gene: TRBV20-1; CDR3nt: TGCAGTGCTAGCTCCCTACGCGGGGGGGCCGGGTCGGAGCAGTTCTTC; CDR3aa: CSASSLRGGAGSEQFF
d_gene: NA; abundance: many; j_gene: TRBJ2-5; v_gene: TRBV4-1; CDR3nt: TGCGCCAGCAGCCACAGAGGGACTTCTATTAGGGGGCAAGAGACCCAGTACTTC; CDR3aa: CASSHRGTSIRGQETQYF
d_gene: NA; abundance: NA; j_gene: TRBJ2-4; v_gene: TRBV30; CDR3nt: TGTGCCTCCGGGTCCGACAATAAAAACATTCAGTACTTC; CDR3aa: CASGSDNKNIQYF
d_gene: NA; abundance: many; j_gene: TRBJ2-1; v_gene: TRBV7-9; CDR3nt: TGTGCCAGCAGGCAGGCGTCCTACAATGAGCAGTTCTTC; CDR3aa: CASRQASYNEQFF
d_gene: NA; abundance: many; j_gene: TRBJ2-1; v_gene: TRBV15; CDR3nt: TGTGCCACCAGCAGAGCGTATAGCACTAATGAGCAGTTCTTC; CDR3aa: CATSRAYSTNEQFF
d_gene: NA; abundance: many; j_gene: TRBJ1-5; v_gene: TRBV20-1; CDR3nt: TGCAGTGTATCGGCCGGGGTGAGCAATCAGCCCCAGCATTTT; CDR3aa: CSVSAGVSNQPQHF
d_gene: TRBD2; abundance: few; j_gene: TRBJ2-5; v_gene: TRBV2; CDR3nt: TGTGCCAGTGGGACTAGCGGGGGGGGTCAGACCCAGTACTTC; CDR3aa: CASGTSGGGQTQYF
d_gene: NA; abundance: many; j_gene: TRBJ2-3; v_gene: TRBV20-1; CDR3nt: TGCAGTGCTAGAAGGACAGCGAACACAGATACGCAGTATTTT; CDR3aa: CSARRTANTDTQYF
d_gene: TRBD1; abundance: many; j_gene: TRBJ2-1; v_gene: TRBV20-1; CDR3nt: TGCAGTGCACCGCAGGGACAGGGGTCCCACAATGAGCAGTTCTTC; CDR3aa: CSAPQGQGSHNEQFF
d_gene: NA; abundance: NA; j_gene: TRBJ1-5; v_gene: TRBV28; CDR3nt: TGTGCCAGCAGTCTTCAGCATAGCAATCAGCCCCAGCATTTT; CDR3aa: CASSLQHSNQPQHF
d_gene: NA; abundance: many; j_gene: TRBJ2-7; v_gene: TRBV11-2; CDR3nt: TGTGCCAGCAGCTTAGTTCAGGGTAGTACCTACGAGCAGTACTTC; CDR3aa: CASSLVQGSTYEQYF
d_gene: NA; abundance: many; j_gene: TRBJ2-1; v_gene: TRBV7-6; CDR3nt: TGTGCCAGCAGCCCCCCCCCCCAGTTTAGCAATGAGCAGTTCTTC; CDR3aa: CASSPPPQFSNEQFF
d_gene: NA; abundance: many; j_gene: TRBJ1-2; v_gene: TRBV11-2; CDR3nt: TGTGCCAGCAGCTTAGGGCAGGCGGGGGTCGGCTACACCTTC; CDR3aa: CASSLGQAGVGYTF
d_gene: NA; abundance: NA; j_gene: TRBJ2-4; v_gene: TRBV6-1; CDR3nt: TGTGCCAGCAGACGACAGACCCTAGCCAAAAACATTCAGTACTTC; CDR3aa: CASRRQTLAKNIQYF
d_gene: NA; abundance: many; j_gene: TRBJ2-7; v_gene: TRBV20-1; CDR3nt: TGCAGTGCTAGCCCCGGGGATGCCGGGGTTTACGAGCAGTACTTC; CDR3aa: CSASPGDAGVYEQYF
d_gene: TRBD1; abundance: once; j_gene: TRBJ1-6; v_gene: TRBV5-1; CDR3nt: TGCGCCAGCAGCTTGCGTGTCGGGGACAGGGCAGGTTCACCCCTCCACTTT; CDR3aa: CASSLRVGDRAGSPLHF
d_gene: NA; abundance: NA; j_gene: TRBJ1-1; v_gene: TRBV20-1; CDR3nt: TGCAGTGCTAGAGACTCTACTGAAGCTTTCTTT; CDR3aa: CSARDSTEAFF
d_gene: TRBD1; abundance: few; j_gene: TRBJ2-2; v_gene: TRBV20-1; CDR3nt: TGCAGTGCTGAAACCGGGACAGGGCTGACCGGGGAGCTGTTTTTT; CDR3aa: CSAETGTGLTGELFF